This T cell receptor beta chain was captured by sequencing in a study of T-cell reconstitution after alpha-beta-depleted transplantation in children. General study points: Fresh T-cell production supplied most of the T-cell counts and diversity seen one year after transplant.

This CDR3 spans 13 amino acids. Germline CDR1 reads SQVTM; CDR2 reads ANQGSEA. V was clipped by 4 bases and J by 0 bases, with 8 bases between them. Unique molecular identifiers were incorporated when the TCRbeta library was constructed. One entry per CDR3 protein, called by TCRdb with MiXCR from the PCR reads. The sample yields approximately 250,000 distinct CDR3 sequences, about 25% seen once. This clonotype was recorded a few times. The target antigen is unknown. The receptor was isolated from a girl aged 2-15 years with Fanconi anemia, due to receive a stem cell transplant. The chain combines TRBV29-1 with TRBJ2-3; D might be TRBD1 (5 bases). The sample consisted of PBMCs, taken before TCRalphabeta/CD19-depleted stem cell transplant. The CDR3 DNA reads TGCAGCGTTGCAGGGTTAAGCACAGATACGCAGTATTTT. This codes for CSVAGLSTDTQYF.